This TCR beta chain is drawn from a study of T cells in Graves' hyperthyroidism and ophthalmopathy. Study overall: Staff took peripheral blood when the initial diagnosis was made, before any treatment began. Broader study findings: Most clonotypes that expanded in the thyroid above 0.001 also showed up in blood. A 13 V-J signature model discriminated ophthalmopathy versus stable hyperthyroidism.

This clonotype was observed many times. What it binds is unknown. The CDR3 is 12 amino acids. Germline assignment: CDR1 LGHNT and CDR2 FRNRAP. Using RNA transcripts as the source, TCR beta CDR3 regions were amplified. The HTBI primer set drove a first-round RT-PCR of the TCR CDR3. A single record per CDR3 protein comes from TCRdb applying MiXCR to the multiplex PCR reads. The data contain over 500,000 distinct CDR3 sequences, 13% to 15% of them seen just once; the ten biggest clones take up roughly 13%. Sequencing used blood. The TCR comes from a woman in her 40s with Graves' hyperthyroidism. J is TRBJ2-1 and V is TRBV12-5; 7 bases line up with TRBD2. The CDR3 protein is CARGEGDHEQFF. The DNA of the CDR3 is TGTGCCCGAGGGGAGGGAGACCATGAGCAGTTCTTC.